The clone carrying this TCR beta chain came up a few times. The V gene end was trimmed by 5 bases and the J gene end by 2 bases; junction bases not matched to a gene: 6. This CDR3 is built from 15 residues. From germline, CDR1 is SGHTA and CDR2 FQGNSA. The sample is drawn from a study of response to subunit inactivated influenza vaccine. TCRdb re-derived calls from the RT-PCR reads in MiXCR, one entry per CDR3 protein. The sample includes 560,000 or so distinct CDR3 sequences, around 8% of them seen just once. Sequenced material: PBMCs from blood, taken 23 months after vaccination. The chain carries TRBV7-2 and TRBJ2-7, with 10 bases identical to TRBD2. The receptor was derived from a man aged 45 to 70 who received an inactivated influenza vaccine. CDR3 in DNA: TGTGCCAGCAGCATTAGCGGGGGGCCCGCCTACGAGCAGTACTTC. This sequence encodes CASSISGGPAYEQYF.